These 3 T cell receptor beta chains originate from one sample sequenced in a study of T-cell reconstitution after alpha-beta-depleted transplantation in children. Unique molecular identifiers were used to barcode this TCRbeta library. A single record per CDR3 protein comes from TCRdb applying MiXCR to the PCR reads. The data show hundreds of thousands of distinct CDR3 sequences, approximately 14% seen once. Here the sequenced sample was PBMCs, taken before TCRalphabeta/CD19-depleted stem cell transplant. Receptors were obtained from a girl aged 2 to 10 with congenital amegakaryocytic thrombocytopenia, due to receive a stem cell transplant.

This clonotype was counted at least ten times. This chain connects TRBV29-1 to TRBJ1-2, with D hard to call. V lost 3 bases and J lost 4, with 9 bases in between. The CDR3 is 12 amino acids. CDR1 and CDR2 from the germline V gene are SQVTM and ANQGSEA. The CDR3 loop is CSVDGDTYGYTF. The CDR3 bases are TGCAGCGTTGACGGGGATACCTATGGCTACACCTTC.

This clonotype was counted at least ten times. CDR3 DNA sequence: TGCGCCAGCAGCTTGACAGCCTACAATGAGCAGTTCTTC. Its translation is CASSLTAYNEQFF. This sequence joins TRBV5-1 and TRBJ2-1, with unresolved D. The germline gives CDR1 SGHRS, CDR2 YFSETQ. The CDR3 is 13 amino acids. Trimming took off 1 base at V and 2 bases at J, with 4 bases between the two ends.

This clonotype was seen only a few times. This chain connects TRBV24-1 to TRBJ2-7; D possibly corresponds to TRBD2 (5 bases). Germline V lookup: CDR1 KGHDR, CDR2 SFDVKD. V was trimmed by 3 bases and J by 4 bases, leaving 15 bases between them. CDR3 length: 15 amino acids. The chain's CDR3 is CATSDPQEASYEQYF. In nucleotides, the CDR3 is TGTGCCACCAGTGATCCTCAGGAGGCATCTTACGAGCAGTACTTC.